The 10 T cell receptor beta chains presented below share a single source sample, sequenced in a study of long-term antiretroviral therapy in people with HIV. Version v3.0 of the immunoSEQ assay was performed at survey level. The data were produced by immunoSEQ multiplex PCR, yet TCRdb's version contains in-frame clones alone and is incomplete. The sample has 25,000 to 30,000 clones, 75% to 90% seen once. Specimen: unsorted PBMCs, collected 2.9 years after starting antiretroviral therapy. These receptors were taken from a man aged 45-60 years with HIV.

The chain has TRBV19 and TRBJ2-7; no reliable D call. The germline V gene has CDR1 LNHDA and CDR2 SQIVND (reference sequence). The CDR3 contains 15 residues. Trimming removed 6 bases from V and 4 bases from J, with 19 bases in between. The CDR3 bases are TGTGCCAGTAGCGGTCACAGCGTCCGAATTTACGAGCAGTACTTC. It yields the protein CASSGHSVRIYEQYF.

The J gene is TRBJ2-1, the V gene TRBV4-3; 11 nucleotides agree with TRBD1. The CDR3 is 15 residues long. Trimming at V came to 3 bases and at J to 7 bases, leaving 5 bases not matched to a gene. From germline, CDR1 is LGHNA and CDR2 YSLEER. The CDR3 nucleotides are TGCGCCAGCAGCCACCCGGGACAGGGGGTAAATGAGCAGTTCTTC. Residues: CASSHPGQGVNEQFF.

The chain carries TRBV19 and TRBJ2-3, with 12 bases fitting TRBD2. With V trimmed by 3 bases and J by 6 bases, 7 bases remained unmatched. The germline V gene has CDR1 LNHDA and CDR2 SQIVND (reference sequence). The CDR3 has 16 residues. The CDR3 nucleotides are TGTGCCAGTAGTATCCCGTGGACTAGCGGGGAGGATACGCAGTATTTT. Protein sequence: CASSIPWTSGEDTQYF.

V usage is TRBV4-1 and J usage is TRBJ1-5; 12 bases are a match to TRBD1. The V segment lost 2 bases and the J segment 7 bases; nucleotides outside the gene matches: 12. Germline V gives CDR1 MGHRA, CDR2 YSYEKL. This CDR3 region has 18 residues. The CDR3 spells CASSQIRLGTGGLQPQHF. In nucleotides, the CDR3 is TGCGCCAGCAGCCAAATTCGACTCGGGACAGGGGGCCTGCAGCCCCAGCATTTT.

The CDR3 DNA reads as TGTGCCAGCAGTTTTTCTCCAGGTATCTCCTACGAGCAGTACTTC. It specifies CASSFSPGISYEQYF. This chain joins TRBV27 and TRBJ2-7; D ambiguous. Germline-derived CDR1 and CDR2 are MNHEY and SMNVEV (reference sequence). Trimming removed 3 bases from V and 0 bases from J, with 12 bases in between. The CDR3 length is 15 residues.

This clone appeared a single time. The chain links TRBV5-1 to TRBJ1-1; TRBD1 might be the D (5 bases). The germline V and J ends were trimmed by 0 bases and 4 bases, with 31 bases remaining between them. From germline, CDR1 is SGHRS and CDR2 YFSETQ. The CDR3 spans 21 residues. The CDR3 nucleotides are TGCGCCAGCAGCTTGGAGCCGTTAATGAATATGCCGGGACGACCGATCACTGAAGCTTTCTTT. This sequence encodes CASSLEPLMNMPGRPITEAFF.

The chain employs TRBV27 and TRBJ1-4; 9 nucleotides agree with TRBD1. Germline V gene data show CDR1 as MNHEY and CDR2 as SMNVEV (reference sequence). The J segment lost 7 bases and the V segment lost 5 bases, leaving 11 bases of the junction unmatched. The CDR3 runs to 16 residues. The CDR3 loop is CASSPMATGGSEKLFF. CDR3 sequence (DNA): TGTGCCAGCAGTCCCATGGCGACAGGGGGGAGTGAAAAACTGTTTTTT.

This clone was seen once. The genes are TRBV30 and TRBJ1-1, with 9 nucleotides matching TRBD1. This CDR3 is built from 14 residues. V trimming: 2 bases; J trimming: 6 bases; junction bases outside the gene matches: 7. Per germline, CDR1 GTSNPN and CDR2 SVGIG (reference sequence). The CDR3 DNA reads TGTGCCTGGAGTTCCGGGACAGGGAGGCCTGAAGCTTTCTTT. Translated: CAWSSGTGRPEAFF.

The chain uses TRBV11-3 and TRBJ2-3; D is perhaps TRBD1 or TRBD2 (6 bases each). The CDR3 is 15 residues long. The germline V gene has CDR1 SGHNT and CDR2 YENEEA. Trimming cost V 6 bases and J 1 base, with 14 bases left between them. The CDR3 region has the DNA TGTGCCAGCAGTTTCCGGGGGCGACGCACAGATACGCAGTATTTT. Its translation is CASSFRGRRTDTQYF. The complete variable domain, with remaining parts taken from reference TRBV11-3 and TRBJ2-3, reads EAGVVQSPRYKIIEKKQPVAFWCNPISGHNTLYWYLQNLGQGPELLIRYENEEAVDDSQLPKDRFSAERLKGVDSTLKIQPAELGDSAVYLCASSFRGRRTDTQYFGPGTRLTVL.

The sample holds one count of this clone. This chain links TRBV7-3 with TRBJ2-3; D ambiguous. Looked up from germline, CDR1 is SGHTA and CDR2 is FQGTGA. This CDR3 is 15 amino acids long. With 0 bases removed from V and 4 bases from J, the gap between germline ends came to 11 bases. The CDR3 DNA is TGTGCCAGCAGCTTAACCGGCGGCGTATCAGATACGCAGTATTTT. As protein: CASSLTGGVSDTQYF.